Listed below are T cell receptor beta chains from one sample, sequenced in a study of blood T cell repertoires in COVID-19. Using immunoSEQ multiplex PCR, the repertoire was profiled, and TCRdb retains in-frame clones only, with some absent. This table has 150,000 to 200,000 clones, 86% appearing once. The sequenced sample was peripheral blood. The receptors derive from a man between 65 and 79 years old with acute or convalescent COVID-19. CDR3s include the opening cysteine and the closing phenylalanine or tryptophan. A D gene is named only where the DNA matches it firmly. Where a row states a size, it is once, few, many or the class of an expanded clone; other rows omit it.

cdr3_aa,cdr3_nt,clone_size,v_call,j_call,d_call
CATSTGTGAIYSNQPQHF,TGTGCCACCAGCACCGGGACAGGGGCCATCTATAGCAATCAGCCCCAGCATTTT,NA,TRBV15,TRBJ1-5,TRBD1
CASSHREETQYF,TGTGCCAGCAGTCACAGGGAAGAGACCCAGTACTTC,NA,TRBV6-5,TRBJ2-5,NA
CASSQLAGDPGELFF,TGTGCCAGCAGCCAACTCGCGGGAGACCCCGGGGAGCTGTTTTTT,NA,TRBV4-2,TRBJ2-2,TRBD2
CASSQVVGLRNEQFF,TGTGCCAGCAGCCAAGTGGTGGGACTTCGGAATGAGCAGTTCTTC,once,TRBV3-1/TRBV3-2,TRBJ2-1,NA
CASRPSSVSYNEQFF,TGTGCCAGCAGACCCTCTAGCGTGTCCTACAATGAGCAGTTCTTC,once,TRBV2,TRBJ2-1,NA
CASSLRDREVLF,TGTGCCAGCAGCCTCCGGGACAGGGAAGTTCTCTTC,few,TRBV11-2,TRBJ2-7,TRBD1
CASSPRVAEVQYF,TGCGCCAGCAGCCCCCGGGTAGCGGAGGTCCAGTACTTC,NA,TRBV5-1,TRBJ2-5,NA
CASSFSGTLGREQYF,TGTGCCAGCAGCTTCTCCGGGACTCTAGGTCGCGAGCAGTACTTC,NA,TRBV5-4,TRBJ2-7,NA
CASSLNGFPGDEQFF,TGTGCCAGCAGCTTAAATGGATTCCCAGGCGATGAGCAGTTCTTC,NA,TRBV7-2,TRBJ2-1,NA
CASSQARGTSGDSYEQYF,TGCGCCAGCAGCCAAGCCCGCGGCACTAGCGGGGATTCCTACGAGCAGTACTTC,NA,TRBV4-3,TRBJ2-7,TRBD2
CASSLDGQGGSPLHF,TGCGCCAGCAGCTTGGACGGTCAGGGTGGGTCACCCCTCCACTTT,NA,TRBV5-1,TRBJ1-6,NA
CACGLAKNIQYF,TGTGCCTGTGGGCTCGCCAAAAACATTCAGTACTTC,NA,TRBV2,TRBJ2-4,NA
CASSPTGFGANVLTF,TGTGCCAGCAGTCCAACAGGGTTTGGGGCCAACGTCCTGACTTTC,NA,TRBV2,TRBJ2-6,NA
CASIMNTEAFF,TGTGCCAGTATCATGAACACTGAAGCTTTCTTT,NA,TRBV19,TRBJ1-1,NA
CASSYGGGSTDTQYF,TGTGCCAGCAGTTACGGGGGCGGAAGCACAGATACGCAGTATTTT,few,TRBV6-6,TRBJ2-3,NA
CASSPGEGVVVQPQHF,TGTGCCAGCAGTCCCGGGGAGGGGGTAGTTGTTCAGCCCCAGCATTTT,NA,TRBV27,TRBJ1-5,NA
CASSLRPSSGNTIYF,TGCGCCAGCAGCTTGCGTCCGAGCTCTGGAAACACCATATATTTT,NA,TRBV5-1,TRBJ1-3,NA
CASSLRTASGSYNEQFF,TGTGCCAGCAGCTTACGTACGGCTAGCGGGAGCTACAATGAGCAGTTCTTC,NA,TRBV7-3,TRBJ2-1,TRBD2
CASSWTGVEQFF,TGTGCCAGCAGTTGGACAGGGGTCGAGCAGTTCTTC,NA,TRBV27,TRBJ2-1,TRBD1